This TCR beta chain was identified during a study of CD8+ T cells in alopecia areata. Per germline, CDR1 SEHNR and CDR2 FQNEAQ (reference sequence). The V end was cut by 5 bases, the J end by 11 bases, with 19 bases between. This CDR3 has 15 amino acids. In its sample, this clone was seen a few times. What it recognizes is unknown. Lesional scalp tissue (obtained by punch biopsy) and peripheral blood were collected from alopecia areata patients. General study results and limits: Shared TCR sequences were less clear between patients than in mice, possibly partly from HLA diversity. Greater clonality was observed in lesional scalp samples, especially alopecia totalis/universalis, versus normal scalp.

It was cDNA, reverse transcribed from extracted RNA, that served as the sequencing template. Sequenced by immunoSEQ multiplex PCR; TCRdb stores in-frame clones only, minus some. The sample lists roughly 200,000 clones; over 55% were seen once. The chain is built from TRBV7-9 and TRBJ1-6; D unclear. This material consisted of CD4+ T cells sorted from blood, taken at week 0. The origin of this receptor is a human donor with alopecia areata. CDR3 loop: CASSDGRSGVAPLHF. Written as DNA, the CDR3 is TGTGCCAGCAGCGACGGGCGTTCAGGAGTTGCACCCCTCCACTTT.